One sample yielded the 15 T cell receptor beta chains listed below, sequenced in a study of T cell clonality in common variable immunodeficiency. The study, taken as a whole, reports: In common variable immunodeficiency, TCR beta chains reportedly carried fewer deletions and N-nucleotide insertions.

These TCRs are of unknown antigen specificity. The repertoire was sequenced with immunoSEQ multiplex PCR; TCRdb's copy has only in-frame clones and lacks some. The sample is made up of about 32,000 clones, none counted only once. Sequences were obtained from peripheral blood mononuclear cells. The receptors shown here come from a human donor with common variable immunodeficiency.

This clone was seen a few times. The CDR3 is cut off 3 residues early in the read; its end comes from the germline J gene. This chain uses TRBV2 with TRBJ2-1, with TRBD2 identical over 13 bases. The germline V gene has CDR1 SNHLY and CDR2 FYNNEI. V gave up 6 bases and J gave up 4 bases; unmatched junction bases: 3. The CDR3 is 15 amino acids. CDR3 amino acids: CASSQTSGGYNEQFF. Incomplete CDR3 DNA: TGTGCCAGCAGCCAGACTAGCGGGGGGTACAATGAG.

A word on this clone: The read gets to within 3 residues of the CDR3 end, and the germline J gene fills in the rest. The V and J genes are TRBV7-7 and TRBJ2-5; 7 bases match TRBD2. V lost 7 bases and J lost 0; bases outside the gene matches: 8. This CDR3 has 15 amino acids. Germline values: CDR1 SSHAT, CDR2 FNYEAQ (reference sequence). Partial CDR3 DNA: TGTGCCAGCACCCTTAGGGAGGGGTACCAAGAGACC. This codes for CASTLREGYQET. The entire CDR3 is CASTLREGYQETQYF.

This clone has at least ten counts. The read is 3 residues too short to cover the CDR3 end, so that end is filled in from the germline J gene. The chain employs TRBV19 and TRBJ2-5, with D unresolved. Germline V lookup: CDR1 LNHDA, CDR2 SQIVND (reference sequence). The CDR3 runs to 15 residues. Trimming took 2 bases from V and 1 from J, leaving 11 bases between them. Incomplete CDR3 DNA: TGTGCCAGTAGTATAACGTGGGCAGGCCAAGAGACC. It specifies CASSITWAGQET. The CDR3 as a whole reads CASSITWAGQETQYF.

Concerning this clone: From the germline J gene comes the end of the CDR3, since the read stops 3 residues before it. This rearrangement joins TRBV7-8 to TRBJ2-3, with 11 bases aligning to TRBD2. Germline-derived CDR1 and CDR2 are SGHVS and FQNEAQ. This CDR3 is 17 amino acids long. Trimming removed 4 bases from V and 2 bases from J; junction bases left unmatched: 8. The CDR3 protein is CASSWSASGGLTDTQYF. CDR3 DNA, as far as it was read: TGTGCCAGCAGCTGGTCGGCTAGCGGGGGGCTCACAGATACG. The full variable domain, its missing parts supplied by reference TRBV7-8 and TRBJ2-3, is GAGVSQSPRYKVAKRGQDVALRCDPISGHVSLFWYQQALGQGPEFLTYFQNEAQLDKSGLPSDRFFAERPEGSVSTLKIQRTQQEDSAVYLCASSWSASGGLTDTQYFGPGTRLTVL.

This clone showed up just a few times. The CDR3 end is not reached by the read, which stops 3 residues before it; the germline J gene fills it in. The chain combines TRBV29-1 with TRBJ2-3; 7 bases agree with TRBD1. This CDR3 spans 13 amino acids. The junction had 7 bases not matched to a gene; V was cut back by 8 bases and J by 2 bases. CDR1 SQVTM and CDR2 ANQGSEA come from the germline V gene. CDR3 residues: CSTGTVSTDTQYF. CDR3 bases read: TGCAGCACAGGGACAGTATCCACAGATACG.

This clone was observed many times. The part of the CDR3 DNA that was read is TGTGCCAGTAGTATATACGATTCGGGACAGGGGGGTTACAATGAG. This sequence encodes CASSIYDSGQGGYNE. The entire CDR3 is CASSIYDSGQGGYNEQFF. The rearrangement joins TRBV19 to TRBJ2-1; the match to TRBD1 covers 11 bases. The read finishes 3 residues shy of the CDR3 end, and the germline J gene is used to complete it. The CDR3 contains 18 residues. Germline V lookup: CDR1 LNHDA, CDR2 SQIVND (reference sequence). The junction had 10 bases not matched to a gene; V was cut back by 2 bases and J by 4 bases.

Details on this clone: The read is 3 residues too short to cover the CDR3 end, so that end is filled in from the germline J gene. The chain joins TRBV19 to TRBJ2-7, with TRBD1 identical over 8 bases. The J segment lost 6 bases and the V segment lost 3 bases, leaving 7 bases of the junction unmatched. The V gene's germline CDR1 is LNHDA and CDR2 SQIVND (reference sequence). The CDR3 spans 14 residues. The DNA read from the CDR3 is TGTGCCAGTAGTATGGTGACAGGGGTTTCCGAG. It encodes CASSMVTGVSE. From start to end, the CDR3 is CASSMVTGVSEQYF.

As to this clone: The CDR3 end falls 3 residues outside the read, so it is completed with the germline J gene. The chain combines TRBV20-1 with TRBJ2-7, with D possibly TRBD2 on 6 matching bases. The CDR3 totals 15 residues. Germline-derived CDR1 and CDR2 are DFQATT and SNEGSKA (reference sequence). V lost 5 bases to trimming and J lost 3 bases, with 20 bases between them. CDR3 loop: CSALRMRDSIYEQYF. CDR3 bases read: TGCAGTGCTTTGCGAATGAGGGACTCCATCTACGAG.

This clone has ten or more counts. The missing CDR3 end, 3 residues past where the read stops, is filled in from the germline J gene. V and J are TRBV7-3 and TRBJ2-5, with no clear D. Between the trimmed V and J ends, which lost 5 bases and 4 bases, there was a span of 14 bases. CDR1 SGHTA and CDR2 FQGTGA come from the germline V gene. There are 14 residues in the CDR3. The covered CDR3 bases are TGTGCCAGCAGCCCATCCTCCGGTGTAGAGACC. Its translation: CASSPSSGVET. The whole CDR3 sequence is CASSPSSGVETQYF. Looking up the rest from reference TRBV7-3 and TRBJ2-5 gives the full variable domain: GAGVSQTPSNKVTEKGKYVELRCDPISGHTALYWYRQSLGQGPEFLIYFQGTGAADDSGLPNDRFFAVRPEGSVSTLKIQRTERGDSAVYLCASSPSSGVETQYFGPGTRLLVL.

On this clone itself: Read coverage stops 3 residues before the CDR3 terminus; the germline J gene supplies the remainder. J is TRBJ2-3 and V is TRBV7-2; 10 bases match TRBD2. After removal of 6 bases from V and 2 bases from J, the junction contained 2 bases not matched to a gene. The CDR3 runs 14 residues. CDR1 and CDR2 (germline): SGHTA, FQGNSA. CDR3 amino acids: CASSTSGDTDTQYF. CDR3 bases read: TGTGCCAGCAGTACTAGCGGGGACACAGATACG.

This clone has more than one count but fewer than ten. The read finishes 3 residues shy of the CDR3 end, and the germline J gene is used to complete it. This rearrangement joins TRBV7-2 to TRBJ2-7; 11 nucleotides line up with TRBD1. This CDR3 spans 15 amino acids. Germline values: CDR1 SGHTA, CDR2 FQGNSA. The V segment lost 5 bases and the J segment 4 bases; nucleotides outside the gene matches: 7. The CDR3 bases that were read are TGTGCCAGCAGCCCCCGGGGGACAGGGGGTTACGAG. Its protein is CASSPRGTGGYE. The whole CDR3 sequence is CASSPRGTGGYEQYF.

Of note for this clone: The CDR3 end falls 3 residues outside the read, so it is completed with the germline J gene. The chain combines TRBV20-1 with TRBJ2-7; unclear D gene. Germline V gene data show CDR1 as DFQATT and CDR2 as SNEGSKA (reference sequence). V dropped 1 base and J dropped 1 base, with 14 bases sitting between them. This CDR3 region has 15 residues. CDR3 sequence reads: CSARGTATASYEQYF. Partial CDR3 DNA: TGCAGTGCTAGAGGCACAGCAACGGCGTCCTACGAG.

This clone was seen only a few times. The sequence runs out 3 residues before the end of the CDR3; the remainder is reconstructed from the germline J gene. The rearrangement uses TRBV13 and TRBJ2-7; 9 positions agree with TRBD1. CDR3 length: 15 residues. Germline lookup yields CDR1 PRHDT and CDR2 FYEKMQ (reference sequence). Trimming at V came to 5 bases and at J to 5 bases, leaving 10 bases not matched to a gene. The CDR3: CASSPAGQGRHEQYF. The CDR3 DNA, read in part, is TGTGCCAGCAGCCCGGCCGGACAGGGGAGGCACGAG. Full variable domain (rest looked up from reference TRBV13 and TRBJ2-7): AAGVIQSPRHLIKEKRETATLKCYPIPRHDTVYWYQQGPGQDPQFLISFYEKMQSDKGSIPDRFSAQQFSDYHSELNMSSLELGDSALYFCASSPAGQGRHEQYFGPGTRLTVT.

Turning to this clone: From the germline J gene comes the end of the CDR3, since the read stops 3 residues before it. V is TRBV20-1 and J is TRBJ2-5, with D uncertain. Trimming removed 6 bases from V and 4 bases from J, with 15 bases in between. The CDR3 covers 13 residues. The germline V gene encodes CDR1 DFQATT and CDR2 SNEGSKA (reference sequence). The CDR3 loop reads CSAPAVSRETQYF. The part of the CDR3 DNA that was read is TGCAGTGCCCCTGCGGTCTCGAGAGAGACC.

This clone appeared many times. CDR3 protein: CASSSNYEQYF. CDR3 DNA (partial): TGTGCCAGCAGCTCCAACTACGAG. V and J are TRBV7-2 and TRBJ2-7; D is unresolved. Read sequence stops 3 residues before the CDR3 end, and the germline J gene provides the missing end. The germline V gene encodes CDR1 SGHTA and CDR2 FQGNSA. CDR3 length: 11 amino acids. The V gene lost 4 bases and the J gene lost 3 bases, with 4 bases spanning the gap.